This T cell receptor (beta chain) was captured in a study of blood T cells in healthy people across ages. This clonotype was detected only a few times. Sample-barcoded 5' priming and a J-beta primer mix drove a second PCR of about 6 to 12 cycles. TCRdb ran MiXCR on the 5' RACE reads and lists one entry per CDR3 protein. The sample lists around 800,000 distinct CDR3 sequences, approximately 44% occurring once. This CDR3 has 15 residues. The germline V gene has CDR1 ENHRY and CDR2 SYGVKD. V lost 3 bases and J lost 5, with 16 bases in between. The specimen sequenced was blood. This chain links TRBV10-3 with TRBJ2-5, with D perhaps being TRBD1 or TRBD2 (6 bases each). This sequence was found in a man aged 55 to 70 in good health. The CDR3 DNA reads TGTGCCATCAGTGAATCACAGGAAGGGGGGGAGACCCAGTACTTC. Protein product: CAISESQEGGETQYF.